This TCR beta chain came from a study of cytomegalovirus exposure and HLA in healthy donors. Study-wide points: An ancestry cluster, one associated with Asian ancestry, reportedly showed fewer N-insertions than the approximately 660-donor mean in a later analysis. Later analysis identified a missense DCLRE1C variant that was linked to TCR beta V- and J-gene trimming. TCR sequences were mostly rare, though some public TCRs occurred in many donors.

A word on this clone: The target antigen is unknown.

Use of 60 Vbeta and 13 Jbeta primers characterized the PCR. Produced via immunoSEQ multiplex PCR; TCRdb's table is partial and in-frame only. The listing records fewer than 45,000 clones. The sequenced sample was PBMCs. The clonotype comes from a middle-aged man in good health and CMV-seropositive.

CDR3 residues: CASSVLNTEAFF. CDR3 nucleotide sequence: TGTGCCAGTAGTGTATTGAACACTGAAGCTTTCTTT. The rearrangement uses TRBV19 and TRBJ1-1; no clear D gene. This CDR3 is 12 amino acids long. Germline CDR1 reads LNHDA; CDR2 reads SQIVND (reference sequence). V lost 5 bases and J 0 bases, leaving 4 bases between the germline ends.